Listed below are T cell receptor beta chains from one sample, sequenced in a study of blood T cell repertoires in COVID-19. The protocol was immunoSEQ multiplex PCR, while the TCRdb copy is restricted to in-frame clones and leaves out a portion. Altogether fewer than 90,000 clones are present, roughly 80% being singletons, with the ten largest covering roughly 21%. Sample: peripheral blood. The source is a woman aged 80 or over with acute or convalescent COVID-19. CDR3s include the opening cysteine and the closing phenylalanine or tryptophan. The D gene is left open where the match is weak. Not all rows give a size; the values are once, few, many and, for expanded clones, a class.

>TRBJ1-1|-|-|TRBV21-1
CASSPHGGSGDTEAFF
TGTGCCAGCAGCCCCCACGGAGGGAGTGGGGACACTGAAGCTTTCTTT
>TRBJ2-7|TRBD2|-|TRBV5-4
CASSLVAGGLTYEQYF
TGTGCCAGCAGCTTGGTAGCGGGAGGTTTAACCTACGAGCAGTACTTC
>TRBJ1-2|-|-|TRBV5-6
CASSLWANYGYTF
TGTGCCAGCAGCTTGTGGGCCAACTATGGCTACACCTTC
>TRBJ1-6|TRBD1|-|TRBV5-1
CASSRRGDNSPLHF
TGCGCCAGCAGCCGCAGGGGGGATAATTCACCCCTCCACTTT
>TRBJ2-5|TRBD1|-|TRBV2
CASAGQGGETQYF
TGTGCCAGCGCAGGACAGGGAGGAGAGACCCAGTACTTC
>TRBJ2-7|TRBD1|-|TRBV7-2
CASSNRDSYEQYF
TGTGCCAGCAGCAACCGGGACAGCTACGAGCAGTACTTC
>TRBJ2-1|TRBD2|few|TRBV24-1
CATSGGAGGTYNEQFF
TGTGCCACCAGTGGGGGAGCGGGAGGTACCTACAATGAGCAGTTCTTC
>TRBJ2-6|TRBD2|-|TRBV18
CASSPGLAGSGVLTF
TGTGCCAGCTCACCGGGACTAGCGGGGTCTGGCGTCCTGACTTTC
>TRBJ2-3|TRBD2|-|TRBV11-1
CASSKLAGVVLDTQYF
TGTGCCAGCAGCAAACTAGCGGGAGTGGTCCTAGATACGCAGTATTTT
>TRBJ1-6|TRBD1|-|TRBV2
CASTNDRGHSPLHF
TGTGCCAGCACTAATGACAGGGGGCATTCACCCCTCCACTTT
>TRBJ1-3|-|-|TRBV29-1
CSVEVGATGNTIYF
TGCAGCGTTGAGGTGGGGGCTACTGGAAACACCATATATTTT
>TRBJ1-1|-|many|TRBV3-1/TRBV3-2
CASSLTRGGYTEAFF
TGTGCCAGCAGCCTCACGCGAGGGGGTTACACTGAAGCTTTCTTT
>TRBJ1-2|TRBD1|-|TRBV5-4
CASSPGTGTNYGYTF
TGTGCCAGCAGCCCGGGGACAGGCACTAACTATGGCTACACCTTC
>TRBJ1-1|TRBD1|-|TRBV28
CASSEATGGLAEAFF
TGTGCCAGCAGCGAAGCGACAGGGGGCCTAGCTGAAGCTTTCTTT
>TRBJ2-2|TRBD2|-|TRBV6-5
CASSFPAGGHGGELFF
TGTGCCAGCAGTTTCCCAGCGGGAGGGCACGGCGGGGAGCTGTTTTTT
>TRBJ2-1|-|-|TRBV24-1
CATSVGEGEQFF
TGTGCCACCAGTGTAGGTGAGGGTGAGCAGTTCTTC
>TRBJ1-5|TRBD1|-|TRBV19
CASTNRGQGNQPQHF
TGTGCCAGCACAAACAGGGGGCAAGGCAATCAGCCCCAGCATTTT
>TRBJ2-5|TRBD1|-|TRBV7-3
CASSTTGGETQYF
TGTGCCAGCAGCACGACAGGGGGGGAGACCCAGTACTTC
>TRBJ2-1|-|-|TRBV27
CASSLEANSAYNEQFF
TGTGCCAGCAGTTTAGAGGCTAATTCCGCCTACAATGAGCAGTTCTTC
>TRBJ2-1|-|-|TRBV7-8
CASSSSRTAARDEQFF
TGTGCCAGCAGCTCGTCTCGGACAGCCGCGCGTGATGAGCAGTTCTTC
>TRBJ2-4|-|-|TRBV29-1
CSVGTFREAKNIQYF
TGCAGCGTAGGGACATTCCGTGAGGCCAAAAACATTCAGTACTTC
>TRBJ2-2|TRBD2|-|TRBV11-2
CASSPGGAGGLAGELFF
TGTGCCAGCAGCCCCGGAGGAGCGGGAGGGTTGGCCGGGGAGCTGTTTTTT
>TRBJ2-7|TRBD2|-|TRBV6-2/TRBV6-3
CASSYWLAGGEQYF
TGTGCCAGCAGTTACTGGCTAGCGGGAGGTGAGCAGTACTTC
>TRBJ2-5|TRBD2|-|TRBV2
CASKAGDGQETQYF
TGTGCCAGCAAGGCGGGAGATGGGCAAGAGACCCAGTACTTC
>TRBJ1-1|-|many|TRBV6-5
CASKEYTGNTEAFF
TGTGCCAGCAAGGAATATACAGGGAACACTGAAGCTTTCTTT
>TRBJ2-7|-|once|TRBV5-8
CASSAGQPYEQYF
TGTGCCAGCAGCGCCGGACAGCCCTACGAGCAGTACTTC